This TCR beta chain stems from a study of CD8 T cells in ankylosing spondylitis. The V segment lost 4 bases and the J segment 3 bases; nucleotides outside the gene matches: 5. The length of the CDR3 is 16 residues. In its sample, this clonotype was seen a few times. The antigen is unknown. TCRdb re-derived calls from the 5' RACE reads in MiXCR, one entry per CDR3 protein. The top ten hold 0.51% of the sample, which has about 800,000 distinct CDR3 sequences, about 12% seen once. General study findings and limits: Seemingly characteristic of ankylosing spondylitis blood was a TCR beta motif consisting of about 8 highly homologous variants.

This chain connects TRBV12-3 or TRBV12-4 to TRBJ1-3, with TRBD1 matching 11 bases. This receptor was obtained from a male donor with ankylosing spondylitis. Sample: blood, either unsorted or a sorted T cell fraction (not recorded which). The CDR3 DNA reads as TGTGCCAGCAGTTCGGACAGGGGGCGCATTGGAAACACCATATATTTT. Protein: CASSSDRGRIGNTIYF.